Listed here is a single T cell receptor (beta chain). The antigen remains unidentified. These data are taken from a study of blood T cells in healthy people across ages. General observations from the study: Unsorted PBMC material precluded a definitive naive versus antigen-experienced comparison.

Primers used in a second PCR of roughly 7 to 12 cycles were a sample-barcoded 5' primer and a J-beta primer mix. A template-switch adaptor with 12 random nucleotides tagged each cDNA molecule. TCRdb called the 5' RACE reads again in MiXCR, with one record for every CDR3 protein. The sample comprises some 1.5 million distinct CDR3 sequences, roughly 43% of which are singletons, and about 4.1% rests with the top ten. Isolated per sample were at least 7 million PBMCs. A minimum of 5.5 micrograms of total RNA was extracted per sample. J was trimmed by 7 bases and V by 4 bases; bases with no gene match: 3. This CDR3 has 13 amino acids. Germline loops: CDR1 KGHSH, CDR2 LQKENI.

The chain uses TRBV18 and TRBJ1-4; TRBD1 agrees at 7 bases. Material: blood. The sequence came from a woman aged 18-35 years in good health. CDR3 coding DNA: TGTGCCAGCTCACAGGGACAGCTTGAAAAACTGTTTTTT. Protein: CASSQGQLEKLFF.